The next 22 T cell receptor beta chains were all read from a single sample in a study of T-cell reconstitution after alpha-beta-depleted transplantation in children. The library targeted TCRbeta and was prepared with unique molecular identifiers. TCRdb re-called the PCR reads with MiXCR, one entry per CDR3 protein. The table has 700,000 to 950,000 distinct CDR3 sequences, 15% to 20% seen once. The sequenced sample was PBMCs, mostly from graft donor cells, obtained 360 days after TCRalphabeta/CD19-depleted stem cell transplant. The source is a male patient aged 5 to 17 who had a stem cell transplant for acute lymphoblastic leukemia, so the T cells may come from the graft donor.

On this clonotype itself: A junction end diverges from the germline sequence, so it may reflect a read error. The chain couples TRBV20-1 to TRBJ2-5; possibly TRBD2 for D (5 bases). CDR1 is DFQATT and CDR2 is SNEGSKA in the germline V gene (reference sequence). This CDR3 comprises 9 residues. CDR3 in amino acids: CSARTGRDF. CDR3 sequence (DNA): TGCAGTGCTAGAACCGGGCGGGACTTC.

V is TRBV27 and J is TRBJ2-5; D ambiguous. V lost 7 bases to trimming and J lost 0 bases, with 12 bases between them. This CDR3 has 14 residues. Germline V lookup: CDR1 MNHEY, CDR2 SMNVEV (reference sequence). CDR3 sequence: CASKYASYQETQYF. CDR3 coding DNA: TGTGCCAGCAAATATGCGAGCTACCAAGAGACCCAGTACTTC.

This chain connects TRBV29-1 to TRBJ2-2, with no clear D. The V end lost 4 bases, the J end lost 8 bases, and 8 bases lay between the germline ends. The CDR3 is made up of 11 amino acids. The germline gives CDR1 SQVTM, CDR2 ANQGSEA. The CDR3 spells CSVADGGELFF. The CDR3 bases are TGCAGCGTTGCCGACGGAGGGGAGCTGTTTTTT.

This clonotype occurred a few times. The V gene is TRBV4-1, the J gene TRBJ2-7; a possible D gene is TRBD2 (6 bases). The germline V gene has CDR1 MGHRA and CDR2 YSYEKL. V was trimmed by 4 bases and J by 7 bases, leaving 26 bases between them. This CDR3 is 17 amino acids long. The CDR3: CASSPRRTRDSSWEQYF. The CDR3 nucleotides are TGCGCCAGCAGCCCCCGACGCACCCGGGACTCATCTTGGGAGCAGTACTTC.

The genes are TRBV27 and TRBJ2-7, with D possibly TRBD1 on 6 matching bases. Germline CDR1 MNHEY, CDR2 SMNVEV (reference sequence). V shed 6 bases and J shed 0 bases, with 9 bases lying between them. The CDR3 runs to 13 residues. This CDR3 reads CASRGTPSYEQYF. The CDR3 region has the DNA TGTGCCAGCAGGGGGACACCCTCCTACGAGCAGTACTTC.

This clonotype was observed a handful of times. CDR3 residues: CASTLDGTLNTGELFF. The CDR3 DNA follows: TGTGCCAGCACCCTCGACGGGACTCTGAACACCGGGGAGCTGTTTTTT. This rearrangement joins TRBV6-4 to TRBJ2-2; D might be TRBD2 (6 bases). V was trimmed by 7 bases and J by 1 base, leaving 16 bases between them. CDR1 is MRHNA and CDR2 is SNTAGT in the germline V gene. This CDR3 region has 16 residues.

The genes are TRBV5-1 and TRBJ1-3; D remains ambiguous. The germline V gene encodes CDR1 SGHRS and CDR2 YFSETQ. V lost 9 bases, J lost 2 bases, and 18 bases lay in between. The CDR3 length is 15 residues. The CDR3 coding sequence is TGCGCCACCTCCGCGGGCGGGGAGACTGGAAACACCATATATTTT. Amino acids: CATSAGGETGNTIYF.

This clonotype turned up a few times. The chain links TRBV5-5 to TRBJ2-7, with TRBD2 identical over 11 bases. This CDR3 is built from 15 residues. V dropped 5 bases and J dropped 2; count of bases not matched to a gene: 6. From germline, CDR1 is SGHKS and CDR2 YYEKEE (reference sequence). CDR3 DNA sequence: TGTGCCAGCAGAACGACTAGCGGGATTGCCTACGAGCAGTACTTC. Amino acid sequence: CASRTTSGIAYEQYF.

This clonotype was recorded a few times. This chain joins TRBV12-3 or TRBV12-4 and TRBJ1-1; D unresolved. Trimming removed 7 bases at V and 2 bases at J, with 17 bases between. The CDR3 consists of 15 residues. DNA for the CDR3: TGTGCCAGCACCTTTACGGACCAACTTAACACTGAAGCTTTCTTT. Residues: CASTFTDQLNTEAFF.

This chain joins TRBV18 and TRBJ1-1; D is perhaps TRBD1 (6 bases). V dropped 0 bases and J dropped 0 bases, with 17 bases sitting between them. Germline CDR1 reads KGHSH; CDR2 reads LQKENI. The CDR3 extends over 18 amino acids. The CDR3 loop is CASSPPWGARGMNTEAFF. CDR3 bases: TGTGCCAGCTCACCACCGTGGGGGGCGAGGGGCATGAACACTGAAGCTTTCTTT.

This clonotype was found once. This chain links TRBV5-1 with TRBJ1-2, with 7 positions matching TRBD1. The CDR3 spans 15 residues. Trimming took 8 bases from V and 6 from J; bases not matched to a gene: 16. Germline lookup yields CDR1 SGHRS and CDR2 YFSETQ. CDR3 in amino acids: CASSVGQRSPHGYTF. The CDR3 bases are TGCGCCAGTTCTGTGGGACAGCGTTCCCCCCATGGCTACACCTTC.

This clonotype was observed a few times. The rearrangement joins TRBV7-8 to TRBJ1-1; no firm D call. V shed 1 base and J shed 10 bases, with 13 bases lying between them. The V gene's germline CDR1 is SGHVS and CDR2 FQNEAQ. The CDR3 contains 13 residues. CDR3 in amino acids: CASSLGPNTVAFF. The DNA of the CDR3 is TGTGCCAGCAGCTTAGGACCGAATACAGTAGCTTTCTTT.

CDR3 amino acids: CASSQDRAAAGWNYGYTF. Written as DNA, the CDR3 is TGCGCCAGCAGCCAAGATCGGGCGGCAGCCGGCTGGAACTATGGCTACACCTTC. The gene calls are TRBV4-1 and TRBJ1-2; D ambiguous. Germline values: CDR1 MGHRA, CDR2 YSYEKL. V was cut by 0 bases and J by 2 bases, with 19 bases left in between. The CDR3 has 18 residues.

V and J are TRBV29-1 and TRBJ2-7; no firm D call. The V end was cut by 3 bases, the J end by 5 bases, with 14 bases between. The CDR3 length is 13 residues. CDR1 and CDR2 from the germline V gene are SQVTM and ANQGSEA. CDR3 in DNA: TGCAGCGTTGAGGATCCAGTATCCCACGAGCAGTACTTC. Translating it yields CSVEDPVSHEQYF.

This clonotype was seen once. The chain's CDR3 is CSAREFYSGTWTAETQYF. The CDR3 nucleotides are TGCAGTGCTAGAGAGTTCTATTCCGGGACCTGGACTGCAGAGACCCAGTACTTC. This chain links TRBV20-1 with TRBJ2-5, with D possibly called TRBD1 or TRBD2 (5 bases each). CDR1 and CDR2 from the germline V gene are DFQATT and SNEGSKA (reference sequence). The CDR3 spans 18 residues. V lost 0 bases, J lost 4 bases, and 24 bases lay in between.

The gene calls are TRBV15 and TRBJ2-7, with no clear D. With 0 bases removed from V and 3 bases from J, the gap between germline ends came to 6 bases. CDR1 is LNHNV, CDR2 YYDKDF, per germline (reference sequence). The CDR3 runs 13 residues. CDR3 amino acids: CATSRERLYEQYF. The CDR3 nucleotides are TGTGCCACCAGCAGAGAACGTCTCTACGAGCAGTACTTC.

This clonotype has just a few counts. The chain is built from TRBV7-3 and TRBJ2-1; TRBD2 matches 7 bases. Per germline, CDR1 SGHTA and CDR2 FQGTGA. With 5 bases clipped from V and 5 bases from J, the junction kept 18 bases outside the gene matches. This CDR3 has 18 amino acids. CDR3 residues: CASSDDLAGVFGHNEQFF. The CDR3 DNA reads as TGTGCCAGCAGCGATGACTTGGCGGGAGTGTTCGGCCACAATGAGCAGTTCTTC.

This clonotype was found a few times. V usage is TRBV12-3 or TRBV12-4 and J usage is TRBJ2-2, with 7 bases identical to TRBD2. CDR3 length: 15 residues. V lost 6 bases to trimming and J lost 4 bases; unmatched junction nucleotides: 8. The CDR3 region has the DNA TGTGCCAGCAGCCCCCGGGACTATGTCACCGGGGAGCTGTTTTTT. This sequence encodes CASSPRDYVTGELFF.

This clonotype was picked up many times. The CDR3 DNA follows: TGCGCCAGCAGCTCGGATGGATCGACTAGGAGGAACGCCAAAAACATTCAGTACTTC. Protein: CASSSDGSTRRNAKNIQYF. The V and J genes are TRBV5-1 and TRBJ2-4, with D maybe TRBD2 (6 bases). V dropped 3 bases and J dropped 1 base, with 23 bases sitting between them. There are 19 residues in the CDR3. Germline lookup yields CDR1 SGHRS and CDR2 YFSETQ.

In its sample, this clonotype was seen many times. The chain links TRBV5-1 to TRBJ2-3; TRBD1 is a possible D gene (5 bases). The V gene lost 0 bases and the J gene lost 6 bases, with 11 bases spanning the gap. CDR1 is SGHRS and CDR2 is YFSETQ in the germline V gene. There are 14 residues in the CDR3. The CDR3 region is CASSLGGGFDTQYF. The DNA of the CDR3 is TGCGCCAGCAGCTTGGGGGGCGGATTCGATACGCAGTATTTT.

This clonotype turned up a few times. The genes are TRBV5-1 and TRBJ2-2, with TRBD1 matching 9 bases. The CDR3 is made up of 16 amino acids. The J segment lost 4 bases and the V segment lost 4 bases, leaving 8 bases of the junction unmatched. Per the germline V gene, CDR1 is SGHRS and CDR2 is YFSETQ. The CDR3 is CASSHGQGRSTGELFF. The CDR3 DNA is TGCGCCAGCAGCCATGGACAGGGGCGAAGCACCGGGGAGCTGTTTTTT.

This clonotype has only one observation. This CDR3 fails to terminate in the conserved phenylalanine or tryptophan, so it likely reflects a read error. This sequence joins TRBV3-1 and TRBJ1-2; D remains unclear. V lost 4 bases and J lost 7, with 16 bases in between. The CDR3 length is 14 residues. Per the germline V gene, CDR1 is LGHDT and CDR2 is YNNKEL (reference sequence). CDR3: CASSLTPGNGGYTY. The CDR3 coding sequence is TGTGCCAGCAGCCTGACCCCCGGGAATGGTGGCTACACCTAC.